What follows are 25 T cell receptor beta chains derived from one specimen sequenced in a study of T-cell memory formation after mild COVID-19. TCRdb re-called the 5' RACE reads with MiXCR, one entry per CDR3 protein. The table lists 250,000 to 300,000 distinct CDR3 sequences, around 16% of them singletons. Source material: PBMCs or a T cell subset sorted from them (not recorded which). These receptor sequences come from a man aged 18 to 29 who had mild COVID-19 (a few samples of this study predate the infection). Cell type and time point are not known.

The chain uses TRBV10-3 and TRBJ1-2, with 8 bases aligning to TRBD1. The CDR3 is made up of 11 amino acids. V lost 11 bases and J lost 5; bases outside the gene matches: 4. The germline V gene has CDR1 ENHRY and CDR2 SYGVKD. The CDR3 region is CASTGGYGYTF. The CDR3, as DNA: TGTGCCTCCACAGGGGGGTATGGCTACACCTTC.

This clonotype showed up many times. CDR3 residues: CSVWGQGGSEAFF. The CDR3 bases are TGCAGCGTGTGGGGACAGGGTGGGTCTGAAGCTTTCTTT. V and J are TRBV29-1 and TRBJ1-1, with TRBD1 matching over 9 bases. The V segment lost 6 bases and the J segment 6 bases; nucleotides outside the gene matches: 8. The CDR3 totals 13 residues. Looked up from germline, CDR1 is SQVTM and CDR2 is ANQGSEA. Complete variable domain (other parts from reference TRBV29-1 and TRBJ1-1): SAVISQKPSRDICQRGTSLTIQCQVDSQVTMMFWYRQQPGQSLTLIATANQGSEATYESGFVIDKFPISRPNLTFSTLTVSNMSPEDSSIYLCSVWGQGGSEAFFGQGTRLTVV.

The gene calls are TRBV6-2 or TRBV6-3 and TRBJ2-2; D remains ambiguous. CDR1 and CDR2 (germline): MNHEY, SVGEGT. V was pared by 5 bases and J by 6 bases, with 10 bases between. The CDR3 runs 13 residues. The CDR3: CASSPSAPGELFF. The CDR3 DNA is TGTGCCAGCAGTCCCTCGGCACCCGGGGAGCTGTTTTTT.

This clonotype occurred a few times. This sequence joins TRBV10-3 and TRBJ2-7, with 7 bases that match TRBD2. Losses at the gene ends were 2 bases for V and 2 bases for J; bases not matched to a gene: 9. CDR3 length: 16 amino acids. Germline CDR1 and CDR2: ENHRY and SYGVKD. CDR3 sequence: CAISEPTGRQAYEQYF. CDR3 nucleotide sequence: TGTGCCATCAGTGAGCCAACCGGGAGGCAGGCCTACGAGCAGTACTTC.

This clonotype was counted a single time. J is TRBJ2-2 and V is TRBV7-2; the D gene is possibly TRBD1 (6 bases). CDR1 SGHTA and CDR2 FQGNSA come from the germline V gene. The CDR3 loop spans 16 amino acids. Trimming pared 1 base from V and 0 bases from J, leaving 9 bases between. The CDR3: CASSLDRTANTGELFF. CDR3 DNA sequence: TGTGCCAGCAGCTTAGACAGGACAGCGAACACCGGGGAGCTGTTTTTT.

This clonotype has more than one count but fewer than ten. The J gene is TRBJ2-3, the V gene TRBV12-3 or TRBV12-4; the D is unclear. V lost 4 bases and J lost 0, with 14 bases in between. This CDR3 comprises 16 residues. CDR3 coding DNA: TGTGCCAGCAGTTCTCCTTGGACGGATAGCACAGATACGCAGTATTTT. Residues: CASSSPWTDSTDTQYF.

This clonotype was recorded at least ten times. The chain has TRBV7-9 and TRBJ2-3; possible D gene TRBD2, 6 bases. Germline V gene data show CDR1 as SEHNR and CDR2 as FQNEAQ (reference sequence). The CDR3 has 15 residues. V lost 1 base to trimming and J lost 0 bases, with 8 bases between them. CDR3: CASSLVRGSTDTQYF. The CDR3 DNA sequence: TGTGCCAGCAGCTTAGTCCGGGGGAGCACAGATACGCAGTATTTT.

The V and J genes are TRBV2 and TRBJ2-5, with D possibly matching TRBD1 (5 bases). Germline V gene lookup returns CDR1 SNHLY and CDR2 FYNNEI. The CDR3 is 12 residues long. With 6 bases removed from V and 5 bases from J, the gap between germline ends came to 10 bases. CDR3 nucleotides: TGTGCCAGCAGGGCAGGGCGGGAGACCCAGTACTTC. It specifies CASRAGRETQYF. The entire variable domain, with the rest obtained from reference TRBV2 and TRBJ2-5, is as follows: EPEVTQTPSHQVTQMGQEVILRCVPISNHLYFYWYRQILGQKVEFLVSFYNNEISEKSEIFDDQFSVERPDGSNFTLKIRSTKLEDSAMYFCASRAGRETQYFGPGTRLLVL.

V and J are TRBV5-1 and TRBJ2-3; 7 nucleotides agree with TRBD1. The length of the CDR3 is 15 residues. J lost 6 bases, V lost 6 bases, and 13 bases had no gene match. Germline CDR1 reads SGHRS; CDR2 reads YFSETQ. The CDR3 sequence: CASTAKTGPQDTQYF. In nucleotides, the CDR3 is TGCGCCAGCACCGCCAAGACAGGGCCTCAGGATACGCAGTATTTT.

This clonotype occurred once. V gene TRBV6-5 combines with J gene TRBJ1-2; D not certain. Germline values: CDR1 MNHEY, CDR2 SVGAGI. Trimming shortened V by 7 bases and J by 7 bases, and 16 bases separated the two germline ends. This CDR3 is 13 amino acids long. The CDR3 sequence: CASTLSGRFGYTF. CDR3 nucleotides: TGTGCCAGCACCCTAAGTGGGCGGTTTGGCTACACCTTC.

CDR3 nucleotides: TGCAGTGCTAGGTTAGAGACCCAGTACTTC. Protein sequence: CSARLETQYF. The gene calls are TRBV20-1 and TRBJ2-5; D uncertain. V lost 3 bases to trimming and J lost 4 bases, with 3 bases between them. The CDR3 totals 10 residues. Per the germline V gene, CDR1 is DFQATT and CDR2 is SNEGSKA (reference sequence).

In DNA form, the CDR3 reads TGTGCCAGCAGACTTACAGGGGGAAGCTCCTACGAGCAGTACTTC. Its translation is CASRLTGGSSYEQYF. The V and J genes are TRBV6-5 and TRBJ2-7; 8 positions agree with TRBD1. Germline V gene lookup returns CDR1 MNHEY and CDR2 SVGAGI. Trimming removed 6 bases from V and 0 bases from J; junction bases left unmatched: 7. CDR3 length: 15 amino acids.

The chain is built from TRBV7-9 and TRBJ1-1; no reliable D call. CDR1 is SEHNR and CDR2 is FQNEAQ in the germline V gene (reference sequence). The CDR3 is 12 residues long. V lost 5 bases and J lost 6, with 10 bases in between. The DNA of the CDR3 is TGTGCCAGCAGCGAACCCCGCTCTGAAGCTTTCTTT. Translating gives CASSEPRSEAFF.

The table lists this clonotype with a few counts. CDR3 in amino acids: CASRSGSGETQYF. The CDR3 DNA is TGTGCCAGCAGAAGCGGGTCGGGGGAGACCCAGTACTTC. The chain joins TRBV7-9 to TRBJ2-5, with D tentatively TRBD2 (6 bases). V was trimmed by 6 bases and J by 5 bases, leaving 13 bases between them. The CDR3 is made up of 13 amino acids. Germline lookup yields CDR1 SEHNR and CDR2 FQNEAQ (reference sequence).

The chain has TRBV7-2 and TRBJ2-2; 7 positions agree with TRBD1. V lost 5 bases, J lost 1 base, and 4 bases stayed unmatched. This CDR3 spans 15 amino acids. Germline values: CDR1 SGHTA, CDR2 FQGNSA. The CDR3 DNA reads as TGTGCCAGCAGCGGGGGACAGAGGAACACCGGGGAGCTGTTTTTT. Encoded protein: CASSGGQRNTGELFF. The full variable domain, rest sourced from reference TRBV7-2 and TRBJ2-2, is GAGVSQSPSNKVTEKGKDVELRCDPISGHTALYWYRQSLGQGLEFLIYFQGNSAPDKSGLPSDRFSAERTGGSVSTLTIQRTQQEDSAVYLCASSGGQRNTGELFFGEGSRLTVL.

Note on this clonotype: A single base separates this from a much larger clone, so it may be a read error. The chain is built from TRBV12-3 or TRBV12-4 and TRBJ1-1; D ambiguous. There are 14 residues in the CDR3. CDR3 nucleotides: TGTGCCAGCAGTTTCCCGGGGAGCAACACTGAATCTTTCTTT. Translated: CASSFPGSNTESFF.

The V gene is TRBV5-1, the J gene TRBJ2-2, with 11 nucleotides matching TRBD2. This CDR3 is 16 amino acids long. V lost 4 bases, J lost 5 bases, and 7 bases stayed unmatched. Germline loops: CDR1 SGHRS, CDR2 YFSETQ. The CDR3 region has the DNA TGCGCCAGCAGCGCTGGGACTAGCGGTTATACCGGGGAGCTGTTTTTT. It codes for CASSAGTSGYTGELFF.

The chain joins TRBV20-1 to TRBJ2-1, with D perhaps matching TRBD1 or TRBD2 (7 bases each). CDR3 length: 13 residues. The V end lost 5 bases, the J end lost 9 bases, and 17 bases lay between the germline ends. Germline V gene data show CDR1 as DFQATT and CDR2 as SNEGSKA (reference sequence). CDR3 protein: CSAQGGAGGEQFF. CDR3 sequence (DNA): TGCAGTGCTCAGGGGGGGGCCGGGGGTGAGCAGTTCTTC.

This clonotype was observed a few times. The V and J genes are TRBV12-3 or TRBV12-4 and TRBJ2-7; TRBD1 might be the D (5 bases). The CDR3 sequence is 13 residues long. Trimming shortened V by 3 bases and J by 12 bases, and 18 bases separated the two germline ends. The CDR3 coding sequence is TGTGCCAGCAGTTTTGGTTACAGGTCCAAGATGTACGTC. It encodes CASSFGYRSKMYV.

This chain links TRBV5-1 with TRBJ2-4, with a tentative D call TRBD1 (6 bases). Between the trimmed V and J ends, which lost 0 bases and 3 bases, there was a span of 13 bases. The CDR3 sequence is 16 residues long. Germline V gene data show CDR1 as SGHRS and CDR2 as YFSETQ. As DNA, the CDR3 is TGCGCCAGCAGCTTGGGCGAGGACAGCGGCAAAAACATTCAGTACTTC. It specifies CASSLGEDSGKNIQYF.

This clonotype was seen at least ten times. J is TRBJ2-1 and V is TRBV11-3, with TRBD2 matching over 8 bases. The ends lost 5 bases at V and 5 bases at J; junction bases unmatched: 11. In germline, CDR1 is SGHNT, CDR2 YENEEA. The CDR3 contains 16 residues. CDR3 residues: CASSPRSGGTNNEQFF. In DNA form, the CDR3 reads TGTGCCAGCAGCCCCAGATCGGGGGGGACAAACAATGAGCAGTTCTTC.

This clonotype was seen only a few times. The chain has TRBV28 and TRBJ2-3, with TRBD2 matching 7 bases. Germline V gene data show CDR1 as MDHEN and CDR2 as SYDVKM. This CDR3 comprises 16 residues. The J segment lost 5 bases and the V segment lost 6 bases, leaving 14 bases of the junction unmatched. This CDR3 is CASSLHWGGGKDTQYF. The CDR3 nucleotides read TGTGCCAGCAGCCTGCATTGGGGCGGGGGAAAAGATACGCAGTATTTT.

This clonotype was seen a few times. The chain uses TRBV9 and TRBJ1-4, with D maybe TRBD1 (6 bases). The CDR3 consists of 13 residues. Trimming stripped 4 bases from V and 6 bases from J, with 10 bases between. The germline V gene has CDR1 SGDLS and CDR2 YYNGEE. CDR3 nucleotide sequence: TGTGCCAGCAGCTCTTACAGGGATGAAAAACTGTTTTTT. Translating gives CASSSYRDEKLFF.

The rearrangement joins TRBV6-6 to TRBJ2-7; tentatively, D is TRBD1 (6 bases). The CDR3 extends over 12 amino acids. From germline, CDR1 is MNHNY and CDR2 SVGAGI (reference sequence). V was trimmed by 2 bases and J by 11 bases, leaving 13 bases between them. As DNA, the CDR3 is TGTGCCAGCAGTTACGGAGGAAGGGGGAAGTACTTC. Protein product: CASSYGGRGKYF.

This clonotype was seen only a few times. The chain is built from TRBV4-3 and TRBJ2-1, with 8 positions matching TRBD2. Germline values: CDR1 LGHNA, CDR2 YSLEER. The V and J ends lost 0 bases and 2 bases, in that order; junction bases with no gene match: 3. This CDR3 has 16 amino acids. CDR3 residues: CASSQEWRGAYNEQFF. CDR3 bases: TGCGCCAGCAGCCAAGAGTGGCGGGGGGCCTACAATGAGCAGTTCTTC.